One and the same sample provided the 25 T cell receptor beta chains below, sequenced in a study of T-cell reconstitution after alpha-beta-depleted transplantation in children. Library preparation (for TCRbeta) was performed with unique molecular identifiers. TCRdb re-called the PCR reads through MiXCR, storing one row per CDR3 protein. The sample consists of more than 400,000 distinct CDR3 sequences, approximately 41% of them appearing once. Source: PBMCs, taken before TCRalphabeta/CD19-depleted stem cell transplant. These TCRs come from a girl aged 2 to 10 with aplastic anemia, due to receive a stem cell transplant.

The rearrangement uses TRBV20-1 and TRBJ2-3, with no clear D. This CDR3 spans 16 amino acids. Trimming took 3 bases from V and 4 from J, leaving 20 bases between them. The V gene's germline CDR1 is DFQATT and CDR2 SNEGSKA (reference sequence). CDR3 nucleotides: TGCAGTGCTAGGAACCCCGTTGACCCCCGAGCAGATACGCAGTATTTT. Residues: CSARNPVDPRADTQYF.

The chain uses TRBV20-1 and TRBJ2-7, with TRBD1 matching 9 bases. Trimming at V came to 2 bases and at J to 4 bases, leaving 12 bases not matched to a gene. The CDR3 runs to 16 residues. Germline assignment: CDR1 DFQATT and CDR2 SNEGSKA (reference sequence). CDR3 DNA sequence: TGCAGTGCTAGATTATCTCCCGGGACAGGGAATTACGAGCAGTACTTC. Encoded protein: CSARLSPGTGNYEQYF.

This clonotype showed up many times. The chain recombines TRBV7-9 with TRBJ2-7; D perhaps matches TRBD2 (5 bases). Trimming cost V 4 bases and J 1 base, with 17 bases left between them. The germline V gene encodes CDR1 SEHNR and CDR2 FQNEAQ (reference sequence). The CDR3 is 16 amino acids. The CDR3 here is CASSSRVDSESYEQYF. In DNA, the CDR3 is TGTGCCAGCAGCTCCCGGGTGGATAGCGAGTCCTACGAGCAGTACTTC.

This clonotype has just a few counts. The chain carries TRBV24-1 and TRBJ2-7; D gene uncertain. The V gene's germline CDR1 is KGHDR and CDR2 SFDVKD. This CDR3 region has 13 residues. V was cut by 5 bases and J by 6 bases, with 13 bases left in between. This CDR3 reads CATSAHPGLEQYF. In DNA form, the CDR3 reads TGTGCCACCAGTGCCCATCCTGGGCTCGAGCAGTACTTC.

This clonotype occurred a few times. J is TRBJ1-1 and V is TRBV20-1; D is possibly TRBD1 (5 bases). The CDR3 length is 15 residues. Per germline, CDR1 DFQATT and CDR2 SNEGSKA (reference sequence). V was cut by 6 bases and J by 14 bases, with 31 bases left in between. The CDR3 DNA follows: TGCAGTGCGCAAACCCTGGGGGGGTATGAGGTTTCGAGCTTCTTT. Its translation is CSAQTLGGYEVSSFF.

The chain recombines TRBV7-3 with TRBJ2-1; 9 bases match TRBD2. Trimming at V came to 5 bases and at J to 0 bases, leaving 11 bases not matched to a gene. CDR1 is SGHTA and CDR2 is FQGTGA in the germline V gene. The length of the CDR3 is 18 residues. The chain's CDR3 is CASSEGLAGLSSYNEQFF. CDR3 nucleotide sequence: TGTGCCAGCAGCGAGGGGCTAGCGGGGCTAAGCTCCTACAATGAGCAGTTCTTC.

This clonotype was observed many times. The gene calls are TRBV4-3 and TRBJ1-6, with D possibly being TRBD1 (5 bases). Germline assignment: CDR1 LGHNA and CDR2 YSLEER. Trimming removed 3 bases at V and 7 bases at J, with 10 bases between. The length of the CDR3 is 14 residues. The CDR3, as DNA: TGCGCCAGCAGCCACGGGGGAGGAAATTCACCCCTCCACTTT. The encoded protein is CASSHGGGNSPLHF.

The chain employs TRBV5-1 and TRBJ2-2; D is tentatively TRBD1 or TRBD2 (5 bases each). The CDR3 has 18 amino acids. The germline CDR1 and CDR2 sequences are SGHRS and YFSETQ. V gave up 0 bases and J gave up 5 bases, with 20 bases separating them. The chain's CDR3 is CASSLAPGTPRNTGELFF. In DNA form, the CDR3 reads TGCGCCAGCAGCTTGGCCCCCGGGACCCCACGGAATACCGGGGAGCTGTTTTTT.

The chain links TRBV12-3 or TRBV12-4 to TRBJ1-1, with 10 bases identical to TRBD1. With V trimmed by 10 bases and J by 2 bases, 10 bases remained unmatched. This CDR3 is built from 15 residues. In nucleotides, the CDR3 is TGTGCCACCATCCGGGACAGGGGAGGAAACACTGAAGCTTTCTTT. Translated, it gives CATIRDRGGNTEAFF.

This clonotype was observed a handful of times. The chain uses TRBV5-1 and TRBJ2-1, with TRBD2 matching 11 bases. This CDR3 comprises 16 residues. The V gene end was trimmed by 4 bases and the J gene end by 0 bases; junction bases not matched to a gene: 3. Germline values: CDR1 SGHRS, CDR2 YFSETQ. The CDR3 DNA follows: TGCGCCAGCAGCCTGACTAGCGGGATCTCCTACAATGAGCAGTTCTTC. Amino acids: CASSLTSGISYNEQFF. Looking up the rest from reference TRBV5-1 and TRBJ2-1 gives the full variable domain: KAGVTQTPRYLIKTRGQQVTLSCSPISGHRSVSWYQQTPGQGLQFLFEYFSETQRNKGNFPGRFSGRQFSNSRSEMNVSTLELGDSALYLCASSLTSGISYNEQFFGPGTRLTVL.

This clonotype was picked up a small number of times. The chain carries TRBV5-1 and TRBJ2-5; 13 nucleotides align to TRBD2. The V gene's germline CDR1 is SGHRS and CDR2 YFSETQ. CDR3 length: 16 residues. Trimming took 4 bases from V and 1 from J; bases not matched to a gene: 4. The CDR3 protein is CASSAGLAGSQETQYF. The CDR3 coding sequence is TGCGCCAGCAGCGCGGGACTAGCGGGGTCCCAAGAGACCCAGTACTTC.

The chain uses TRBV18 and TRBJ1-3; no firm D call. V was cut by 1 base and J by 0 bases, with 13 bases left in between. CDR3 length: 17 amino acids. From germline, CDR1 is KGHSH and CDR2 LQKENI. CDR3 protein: CASSPQGLTVSGNTIYF. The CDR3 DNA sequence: TGTGCCAGCTCACCACAGGGTCTCACCGTCTCTGGAAACACCATATATTTT. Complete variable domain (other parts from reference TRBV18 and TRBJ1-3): NAGVMQNPRHLVRRRGQEARLRCSPMKGHSHVYWYRQLPEEGLKFMVYLQKENIIDESGMPKERFSAEFPKEGPSILRIQQVVRGDSAAYFCASSPQGLTVSGNTIYFGEGSWLTVV.

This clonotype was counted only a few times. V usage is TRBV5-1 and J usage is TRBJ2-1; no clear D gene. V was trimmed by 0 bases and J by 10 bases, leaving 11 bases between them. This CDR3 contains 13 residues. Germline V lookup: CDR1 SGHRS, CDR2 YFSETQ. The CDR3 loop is CASSLVRVGEQFF. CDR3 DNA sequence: TGCGCCAGCAGCTTGGTGCGTGTAGGGGAGCAGTTCTTC.

The CDR3 is CATKLQGAGSNTEAFF. CDR3 nucleotide sequence: TGTGCCACCAAGTTACAGGGGGCTGGTAGTAACACTGAAGCTTTCTTT. The V gene is TRBV6-5, the J gene TRBJ1-1; TRBD1 aligns across 9 bases. V was pared by 10 bases and J by 2 bases, with 14 bases of the junction left unmatched. The CDR3 has 16 amino acids. Germline V gene lookup returns CDR1 MNHEY and CDR2 SVGAGI.

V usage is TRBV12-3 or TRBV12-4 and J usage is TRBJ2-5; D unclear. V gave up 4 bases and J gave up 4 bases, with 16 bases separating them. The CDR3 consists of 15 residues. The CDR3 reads CASSSGEEGLETQYF. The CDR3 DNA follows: TGTGCCAGCAGTTCGGGCGAGGAAGGGCTAGAGACCCAGTACTTC.

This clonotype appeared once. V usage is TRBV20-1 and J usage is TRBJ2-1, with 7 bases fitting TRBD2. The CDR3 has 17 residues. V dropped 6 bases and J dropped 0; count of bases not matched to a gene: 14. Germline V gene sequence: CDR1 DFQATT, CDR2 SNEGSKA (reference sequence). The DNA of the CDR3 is TGCAGTGCCGTCCGGGGGGTGGGGGGGAGCTCCTACAATGAGCAGTTCTTC. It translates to CSAVRGVGGSSYNEQFF.

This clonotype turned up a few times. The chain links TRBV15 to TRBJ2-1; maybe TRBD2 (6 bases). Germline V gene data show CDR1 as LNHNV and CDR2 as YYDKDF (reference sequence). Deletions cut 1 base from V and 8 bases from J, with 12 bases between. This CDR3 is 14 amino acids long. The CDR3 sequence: CATSRGGWEDEQFF. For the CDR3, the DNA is TGTGCCACCAGCAGAGGGGGCTGGGAGGATGAGCAGTTCTTC.

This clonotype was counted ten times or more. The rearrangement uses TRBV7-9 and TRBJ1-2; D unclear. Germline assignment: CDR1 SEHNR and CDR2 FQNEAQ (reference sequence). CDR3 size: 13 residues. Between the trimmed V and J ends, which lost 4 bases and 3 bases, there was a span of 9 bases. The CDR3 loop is CASSSLGYYGYTF. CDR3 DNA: TGTGCCAGCAGCTCCCTCGGCTACTATGGCTACACCTTC.

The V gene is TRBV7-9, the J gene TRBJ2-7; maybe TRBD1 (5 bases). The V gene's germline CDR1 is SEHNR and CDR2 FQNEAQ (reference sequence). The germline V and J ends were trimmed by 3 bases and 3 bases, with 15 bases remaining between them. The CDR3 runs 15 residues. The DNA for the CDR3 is TGTGCCAGCAGCTTGCAACAGGCTGGGAACTACGAGCAGTACTTC. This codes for CASSLQQAGNYEQYF.

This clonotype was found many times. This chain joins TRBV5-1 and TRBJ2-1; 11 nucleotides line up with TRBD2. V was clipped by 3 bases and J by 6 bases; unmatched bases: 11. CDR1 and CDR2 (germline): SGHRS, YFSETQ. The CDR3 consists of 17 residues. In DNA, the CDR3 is TGCGCCAGCAGCTCGGGGCTAGCGGGAGGACAGTTCAATGAGCAGTTCTTC. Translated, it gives CASSSGLAGGQFNEQFF.

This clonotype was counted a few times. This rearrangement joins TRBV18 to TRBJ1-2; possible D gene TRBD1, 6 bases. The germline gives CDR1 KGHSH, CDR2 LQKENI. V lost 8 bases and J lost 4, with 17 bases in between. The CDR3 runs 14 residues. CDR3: CASTSEQGAYGYTF. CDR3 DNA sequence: TGTGCCAGCACATCGGAACAGGGAGCCTATGGCTACACCTTC.

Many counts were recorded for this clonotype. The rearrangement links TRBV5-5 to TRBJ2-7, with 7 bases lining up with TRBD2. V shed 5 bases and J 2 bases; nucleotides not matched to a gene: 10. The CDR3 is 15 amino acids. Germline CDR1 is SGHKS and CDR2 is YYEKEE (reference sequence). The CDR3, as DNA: TGTGCCAGCAGACCCGGACTAGGGGATACCTACGAGCAGTACTTC. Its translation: CASRPGLGDTYEQYF.

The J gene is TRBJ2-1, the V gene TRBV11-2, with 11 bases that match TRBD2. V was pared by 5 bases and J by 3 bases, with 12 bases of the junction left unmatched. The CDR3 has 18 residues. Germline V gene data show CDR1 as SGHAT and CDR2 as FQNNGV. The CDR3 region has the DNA TGTGCCAGCAGCCGACGAACCGGGCTAGCGGGAGGCTACAATGAGCAGTTCTTC. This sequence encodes CASSRRTGLAGGYNEQFF.

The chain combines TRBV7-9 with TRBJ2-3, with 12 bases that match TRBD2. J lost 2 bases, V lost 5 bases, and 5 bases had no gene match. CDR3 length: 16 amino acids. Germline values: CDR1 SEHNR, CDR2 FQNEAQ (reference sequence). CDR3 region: CASSPTSGGPTDTQYF. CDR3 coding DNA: TGTGCCAGCAGCCCGACTAGCGGGGGCCCCACAGATACGCAGTATTTT.

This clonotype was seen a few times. The CDR3 region has the DNA TGTGCCAGCAGTCTAGAAGGGGTCACTGAAGCTTTCTTT. Protein sequence: CASSLEGVTEAFF. The chain has TRBV28 and TRBJ1-1; possible D gene TRBD1, 5 bases. CDR1 is MDHEN and CDR2 is SYDVKM in the germline V gene. The CDR3 runs to 13 residues. Trimming removed 5 bases at V and 4 bases at J, with 11 bases between.